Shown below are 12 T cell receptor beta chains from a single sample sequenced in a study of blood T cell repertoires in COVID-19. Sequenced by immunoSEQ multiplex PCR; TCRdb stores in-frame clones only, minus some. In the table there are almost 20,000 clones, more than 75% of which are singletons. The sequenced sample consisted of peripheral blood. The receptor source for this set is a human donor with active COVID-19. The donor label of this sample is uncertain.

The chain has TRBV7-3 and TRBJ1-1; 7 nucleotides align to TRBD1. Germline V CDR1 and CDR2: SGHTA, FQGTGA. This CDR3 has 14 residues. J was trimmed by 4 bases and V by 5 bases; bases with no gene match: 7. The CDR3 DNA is TGTGCCAGCAGCGCGACAGGGCGCGTCACTGAAGCTTTCTTT. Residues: CASSATGRVTEAFF.

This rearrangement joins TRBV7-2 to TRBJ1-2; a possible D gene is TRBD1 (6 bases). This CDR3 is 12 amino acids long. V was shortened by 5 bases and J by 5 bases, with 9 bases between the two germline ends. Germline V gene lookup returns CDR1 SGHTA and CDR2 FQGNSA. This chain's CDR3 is CASSPDRYGYTF. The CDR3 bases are TGTGCCAGCAGCCCGGACAGATATGGCTACACCTTC.

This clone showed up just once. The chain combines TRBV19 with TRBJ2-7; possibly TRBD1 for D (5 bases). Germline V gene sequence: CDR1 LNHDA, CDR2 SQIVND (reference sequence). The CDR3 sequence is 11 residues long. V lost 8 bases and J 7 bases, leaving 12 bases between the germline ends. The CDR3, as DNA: TGTGCCAGTTCCCTGGGGCCAGAGCAGTACTTC. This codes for CASSLGPEQYF. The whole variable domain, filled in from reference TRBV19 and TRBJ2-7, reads DGGITQSPKYLFRKEGQNVTLSCEQNLNHDAMYWYRQDPGQGLRLIYYSQIVNDFQKGDIAEGYSVSREKKESFPLTVTSAQKNPTAFYLCASSLGPEQYFGPGTRLTVT.

The CDR3 protein is CASSYPSGRAFGELFF. The DNA of the CDR3 is TGTGCCAGCAGTTACCCAAGCGGGAGGGCCTTCGGGGAGCTGTTTTTT. J is TRBJ2-2 and V is TRBV6-5; 10 bases line up with TRBD2. The V gene end was trimmed by 2 bases and the J gene end by 7 bases; junction bases not matched to a gene: 7. CDR3 length: 16 residues. CDR1 and CDR2 (germline): MNHEY, SVGAGI.

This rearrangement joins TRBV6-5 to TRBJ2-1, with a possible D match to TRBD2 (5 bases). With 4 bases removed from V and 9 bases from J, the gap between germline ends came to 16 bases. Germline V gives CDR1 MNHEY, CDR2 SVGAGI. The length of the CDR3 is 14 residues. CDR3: CASSFTTTRVEQFF. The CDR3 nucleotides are TGTGCCAGCAGTTTCACCACCACTAGGGTTGAGCAGTTCTTC.

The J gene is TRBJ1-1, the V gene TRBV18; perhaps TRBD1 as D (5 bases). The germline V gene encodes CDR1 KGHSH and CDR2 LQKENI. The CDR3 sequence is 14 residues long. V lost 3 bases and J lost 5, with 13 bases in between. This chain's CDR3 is CASSPRGAGTEAFF. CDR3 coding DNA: TGTGCCAGCTCACCGCGAGGGGCGGGAACTGAAGCTTTCTTT.

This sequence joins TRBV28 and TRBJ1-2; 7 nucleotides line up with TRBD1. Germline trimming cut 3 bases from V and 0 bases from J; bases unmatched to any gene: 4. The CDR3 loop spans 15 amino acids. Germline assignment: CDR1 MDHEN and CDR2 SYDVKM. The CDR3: CASSLGGTANYGYTF. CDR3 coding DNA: TGTGCCAGCAGTTTGGGCGGGACAGCTAACTATGGCTACACCTTC.

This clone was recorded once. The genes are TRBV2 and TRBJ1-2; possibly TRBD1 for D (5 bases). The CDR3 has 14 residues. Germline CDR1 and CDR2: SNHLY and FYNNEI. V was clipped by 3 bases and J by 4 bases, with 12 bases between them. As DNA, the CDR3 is TGTGCCAGCAGTGAGCGGCAGGGTCCCTATGGCTACACCTTC. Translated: CASSERQGPYGYTF.

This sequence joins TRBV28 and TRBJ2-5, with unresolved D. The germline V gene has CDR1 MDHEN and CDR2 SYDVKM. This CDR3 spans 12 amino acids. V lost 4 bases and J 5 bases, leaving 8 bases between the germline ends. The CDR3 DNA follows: TGTGCCAGCAGTTCCCTATTGGAGACCCAGTACTTC. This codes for CASSSLLETQYF.

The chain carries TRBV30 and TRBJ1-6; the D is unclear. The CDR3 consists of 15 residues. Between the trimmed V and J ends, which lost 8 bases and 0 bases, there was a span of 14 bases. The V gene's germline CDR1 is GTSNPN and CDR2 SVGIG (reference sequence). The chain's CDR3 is CAGRGPSSYNSPLHF. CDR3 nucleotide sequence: TGTGCCGGCCGTGGGCCGAGCTCCTATAATTCACCCCTCCACTTT.

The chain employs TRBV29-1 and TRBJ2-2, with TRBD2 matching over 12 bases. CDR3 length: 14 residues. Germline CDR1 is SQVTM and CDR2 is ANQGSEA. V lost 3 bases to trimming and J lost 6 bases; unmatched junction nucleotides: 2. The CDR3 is CSVDLAGGPGELFF. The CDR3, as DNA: TGCAGCGTTGATCTAGCGGGGGGGCCCGGGGAGCTGTTTTTT.

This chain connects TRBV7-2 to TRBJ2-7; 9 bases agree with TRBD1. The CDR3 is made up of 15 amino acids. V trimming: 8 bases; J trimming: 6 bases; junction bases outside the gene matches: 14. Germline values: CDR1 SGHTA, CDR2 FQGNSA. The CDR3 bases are TGTGCCAGCGGAACCTTAGGGACAGGGCCCGTCGAGCAGTACTTC. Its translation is CASGTLGTGPVEQYF. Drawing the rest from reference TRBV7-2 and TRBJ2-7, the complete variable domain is GAGVSQSPSNKVTEKGKDVELRCDPISGHTALYWYRQSLGQGLEFLIYFQGNSAPDKSGLPSDRFSAERTGGSVSTLTIQRTQQEDSAVYLCASGTLGTGPVEQYFGPGTRLTVT.